This TCR beta chain was retrieved from a study of T-cell memory formation after mild COVID-19. Study at large: TCR clusters mostly belonged to single donors.

This clonotype has a handful of counts. The antigen is undetermined. Points from the study as a whole: Mainly CM and EM harbored the contracting CD4+ clones; mainly EMRA harbored the CD8+ ones. Memory from before infection featured some responding clones, which suggests cross-reactive memory joined.

TCRdb passed the 5' RACE reads through MiXCR, listing each CDR3 protein once. The profile shows around 90,000 distinct CDR3 sequences, more than 13% of them singletons. This TCR was recovered from a man aged 18 to 30 who had mild COVID-19 (a few samples of this study predate the infection). Cell type and time point are not known. Sequences were obtained from PBMCs or a T cell subset sorted from them (not recorded which).

For the CDR3, the DNA is TGCGCCAGCAGCCAAGCCGTTGATCAGCCCCAGCATTTT. Translation: CASSQAVDQPQHF. This chain uses TRBV4-1 with TRBJ1-5; no reliable D call. The length of the CDR3 is 13 residues. V lost 1 base, J lost 5 bases, and 6 bases lay in between. In germline, CDR1 is MGHRA, CDR2 YSYEKL.